Each of the 9 T cell receptor beta chains below was sequenced from the same sample in a study of OX40 agonist ivuxolimab in advanced cancers. Receptors were amplified or captured by the immunoSEQ multiplex PCR assay. In TCRdb, the immuneACCESS table is reduced to in-frame sequences with V and J assigned. These tables do not hold every clone; where another copy was compared, an unresolved V gene accounts for under half, and the others remain unexplained. In this sample the table shows roughly 62,000 clones, roughly 85% of which occur a single time. Clones ranked in the top ten supply over 3.5% of the sample. This specimen was CD4+ or CD8+ T cells sorted from blood, taken in a trial of the OX40 agonist ivuxolimab. The receptors stem from an adult with an advanced solid tumor such as melanoma, head and neck, liver or kidney cancer.

The chain has TRBV5-1 and TRBJ1-2; tentative D call: TRBD1 (6 bases). Trimming removed 4 bases from V and 8 bases from J, with 15 bases in between. The CDR3 has 13 amino acids. Per germline, CDR1 SGHRS and CDR2 YFSETQ. CDR3 sequence: CASSRDGGLGYTF. CDR3 coding DNA: TGCGCCAGCAGCCGAGACGGGGGGCTCGGCTACACCTTC.

The V call is TRBV7-8, the J call TRBJ2-2; D call uncertain. V dropped 5 bases and J dropped 6 bases, with 13 bases sitting between them. The CDR3 has 14 residues. Germline V gene sequence: CDR1 SGHVS, CDR2 FQNEAQ. CDR3 coding DNA: TGTGCCAGCAGCCCTTTAGCTCGTCCCGGGGAGCTGTTTTTT. It specifies CASSPLARPGELFF.

The chain uses TRBV28 and TRBJ1-1; D is possibly TRBD1 (6 bases). V gave up 5 bases and J gave up 0 bases, with 13 bases separating them. In germline, CDR1 is MDHEN, CDR2 SYDVKM. The CDR3 contains 15 residues. The CDR3 sequence: CASSERGTLNTEAFF. The CDR3 region has the DNA TGTGCCAGCAGTGAGAGGGGGACGTTGAACACTGAAGCTTTCTTT.

The chain uses TRBV5-4 and TRBJ2-1; D tentatively fits TRBD1 or TRBD2 (5 bases each). The germline V and J ends were trimmed by 5 bases and 7 bases, with 22 bases remaining between them. The length of the CDR3 is 16 residues. In germline, CDR1 is SGHNT, CDR2 YYREEE (reference sequence). CDR3 DNA: TGTGCCAGCAGAGCAAAAAAGGGGACCGCTGGTAATGAGCAGTTCTTC. Encoded protein: CASRAKKGTAGNEQFF.

The V gene is TRBV10-3, the J gene TRBJ2-1; 7 nucleotides match TRBD2. The CDR3 has 14 amino acids. Germline assignment: CDR1 ENHRY and CDR2 SYGVKD. Trimming cost V 2 bases and J 8 bases; bases outside gene matches: 6. CDR3 bases: TGTGCCATCAGTGAGGGACTAGTAATAGATGAGCAGTTCTTC. Amino acid sequence: CAISEGLVIDEQFF.

The V and J genes are TRBV28 and TRBJ1-5; D not resolved. This CDR3 is built from 16 residues. Trimming took off 3 bases at V and 0 bases at J, with 12 bases between the two ends. Germline CDR1 reads MDHEN; CDR2 reads SYDVKM. This CDR3 reads CASSLAGVASNQPQHF. CDR3 nucleotides: TGTGCCAGCAGTTTGGCCGGGGTAGCTAGCAATCAGCCCCAGCATTTT.

The rearrangement uses TRBV18 and TRBJ2-2; D uncertain. With 0 bases removed from V and 5 bases from J, the gap between germline ends came to 4 bases. The germline V gene encodes CDR1 KGHSH and CDR2 LQKENI. The CDR3 sequence is 13 residues long. CDR3 protein: CASSPPGTGELFF. CDR3 bases: TGTGCCAGCTCACCACCGGGAACCGGGGAGCTGTTTTTT.

This chain joins TRBV7-3 and TRBJ2-2; TRBD1 matches 7 bases. Germline CDR1 is SGHTA and CDR2 is FQGTGA. The CDR3 is 14 residues long. With 4 bases clipped from V and 3 bases from J, the junction kept 2 bases outside the gene matches. The CDR3, as DNA: TGTGCCAGCAGCTCGGGACAGCACACCGGGGAGCTGTTTTTT. As protein: CASSSGQHTGELFF.

This clone was seen only a few times. The V call is TRBV7-6, the J call TRBJ1-6; D gene unclear. The length of the CDR3 is 17 residues. V lost 5 bases and J lost 0, with 14 bases in between. Germline CDR1 is SGHVS and CDR2 is FNYEAQ. DNA for the CDR3: TGTGCCAGCAGCCTCTCGGGTCTCAGCTCCTATAATTCACCCCTCCACTTT. Translated, it gives CASSLSGLSSYNSPLHF.